This entry is about one TCR beta chain. The antigen remains undetermined. This CDR3 has 11 residues. CDR1 is SGHVS, CDR2 FQNEAQ, per germline. The germline V and J ends were trimmed by 6 bases and 6 bases, with 9 bases remaining between them. 13 Jbeta primers and 60 Vbeta primers were used for the PCR. Sequenced by immunoSEQ multiplex PCR; TCRdb stores in-frame clones only, minus some. The table records about 160,000 clones, approximately 79% of them present only once. This sample is drawn from a study of cytomegalovirus exposure and HLA in healthy donors. Whole-study findings and limits: In vitro checks showed that a few CMV-associated chains really do target CMV antigens. Information on immune exposure was restricted to one variable (CMV serostatus). An analysis was carried out later, and it reportedly showed fewer N-insertions in an Asian-associated ancestry cluster than the roughly 700-donor mean.

V and J are TRBV7-8 and TRBJ2-7; the D gene is possibly TRBD1 (5 bases). Sequenced material: PBMCs. The sequence came from a man aged 35 to 55 in good health and CMV-seropositive. CDR3 sequence (DNA): TGTGCCAGCAGGGAAACAGGCGAGCAGTACTTC. This encodes CASRETGEQYF.